This passage covers 19 T cell receptor beta chains from one sample sequenced in a study of metastatic and nonmetastatic thyroid tumors (dated by TCRdb to about 2020). Before undergoing thyroid surgery, none of the patients had been given any kind of treatment. The protocol used for the library was PCR. Sequencing took place on an Illumina HiSeq 4000. TCRdb reran the public reads through fastp at Q25 and MiXCR, keeping productive beta chains. This sample gives under 55,000 clones in total; around a sixth of them show up just once. The ten largest make up around 3% of the sample. Source material: blood. The source of these receptors is a female donor with papillary thyroid cancer or a benign thyroid nodule (not recorded which). Some clones in this sample may be carry-over from other donors' samples.

At least ten counts were recorded for this clone. The chain combines TRBV6-1 with TRBJ2-7; D uncertain. The germline V gene has CDR1 MNHNS and CDR2 SASEGT. The CDR3 consists of 14 residues. The V and J ends lost 2 bases and 3 bases respectively, with 11 bases between them. CDR3 sequence: CASSEPIRNYEQYF. The CDR3 DNA follows: TGTGCCAGCAGTGAACCCATTAGGAACTACGAGCAGTACTTC.

Ten or more counts support this clone. As DNA, the CDR3 is TGCGCCAGCAGCTTGTATCAGGGATTAAACGAGCAGTACTTC. Encoded protein: CASSLYQGLNEQYF. This rearrangement joins TRBV5-1 to TRBJ2-7; tentative D call: TRBD1 (5 bases). CDR1 and CDR2 from the germline V gene are SGHRS and YFSETQ. The CDR3 totals 14 residues. V lost 1 base and J 5 bases, leaving 13 bases between the germline ends. The complete variable domain, with remaining parts taken from reference TRBV5-1 and TRBJ2-7, reads KAGVTQTPRYLIKTRGQQVTLSCSPISGHRSVSWYQQTPGQGLQFLFEYFSETQRNKGNFPGRFSGRQFSNSRSEMNVSTLELGDSALYLCASSLYQGLNEQYFGPGTRLTVT.

This clone was counted many times. J is TRBJ2-1 and V is TRBV7-9; 8 bases line up with TRBD2. The V and J ends lost 5 bases and 7 bases, in that order; junction bases with no gene match: 10. Looked up from germline, CDR1 is SEHNR and CDR2 is FQNEAQ (reference sequence). This CDR3 contains 15 residues. CDR3 in amino acids: CASSPARGGWNEQFF. The CDR3 DNA reads as TGTGCCAGCAGCCCGGCCCGCGGGGGGTGGAATGAGCAGTTCTTC.

The CDR3 sequence is CASSYSGGGSSYEQYF. DNA of the CDR3: TGTGCCAGCAGTTACTCCGGGGGGGGAAGCTCCTACGAGCAGTACTTC. V and J are TRBV6-5 and TRBJ2-7; 8 bases line up with TRBD2. The CDR3 totals 16 residues. Germline trimming cut 0 bases from V and 0 bases from J; bases unmatched to any gene: 4. The germline V gene has CDR1 MNHEY and CDR2 SVGAGI.

This clone came up many times. The CDR3 sequence: CASGVMGAFF. In DNA form, the CDR3 reads TGTGCCAGCGGCGTCATGGGAGCTTTCTTT. This chain joins TRBV12-3 or TRBV12-4 and TRBJ1-1; no firm D call. This CDR3 is built from 10 residues. With 8 bases removed from V and 10 bases from J, the gap between germline ends came to 11 bases.

This clone was recorded many times. Other DNA sequences from this sample encode an identical CDR3 as well. The chain recombines TRBV20-1 with TRBJ2-1, with 10 bases fitting TRBD1. Per germline, CDR1 DFQATT and CDR2 SNEGSKA (reference sequence). J gave up 8 bases and V 5 bases, and 3 bases lay outside the gene matches. CDR3 length: 12 amino acids. The CDR3 is CSAGTGADEQFF. In DNA form, the CDR3 reads TGCAGTGCTGGGACAGGGGCTGATGAGCAGTTCTTC.

This clone was counted many times. The CDR3 nucleotides read TGCGCCAGCAGCCAAGAGGGCTCGCTCTCCTACGAGCAGTACTTC. Residues: CASSQEGSLSYEQYF. The chain employs TRBV4-1 and TRBJ2-7; no reliable D call. Germline V gives CDR1 MGHRA, CDR2 YSYEKL. The length of the CDR3 is 15 residues. Trimming removed 0 bases from V and 0 bases from J, with 9 bases in between.

The gene calls are TRBV20-1 and TRBJ2-7; 8 nucleotides line up with TRBD2. The CDR3 contains 14 residues. CDR1 and CDR2 from the germline V gene are DFQATT and SNEGSKA (reference sequence). V lost 2 bases and J lost 4; bases outside the gene matches: 7. CDR3 residues: CSARQLAEPYEQYF. The CDR3 DNA sequence: TGCAGTGCTAGACAACTAGCGGAGCCGTACGAGCAGTACTTC.

This clone was seen at least ten times. The V call is TRBV2, the J call TRBJ2-3; 8 positions match TRBD1. With V trimmed by 4 bases and J by 6 bases, 12 bases remained unmatched. The CDR3 sequence is 16 residues long. Looked up from germline, CDR1 is SNHLY and CDR2 is FYNNEI. The CDR3 reads CASSGEGQVPSDTQYF. DNA for the CDR3: TGTGCCAGCAGTGGCGAGGGACAGGTCCCCAGTGATACGCAGTATTTT. Based on the CDR3 plus reference TRBV2 and TRBJ2-3, the full variable domain is EPEVTQTPSHQVTQMGQEVILRCVPISNHLYFYWYRQILGQKVEFLVSFYNNEISEKSEIFDDQFSVERPDGSNFTLKIRSTKLEDSAMYFCASSGEGQVPSDTQYFGPGTRLTVL.

The table lists this clone with many counts. The genes are TRBV20-1 and TRBJ2-3, with a possible D match to TRBD2 (5 bases). V gave up 0 bases and J gave up 7 bases, with 20 bases separating them. The CDR3 contains 16 residues. Germline V gives CDR1 DFQATT, CDR2 SNEGSKA (reference sequence). The CDR3 protein is CSARDLSGWALNTQYF. DNA for the CDR3: TGCAGTGCTAGAGATCTCAGCGGCTGGGCCTTGAATACGCAGTATTTT.

This clone was recorded many times. The CDR3: CASSRTSGSRRETQYF. The DNA for the CDR3 is TGTGCCAGCAGCCGGACTAGCGGGAGTCGGCGAGAGACCCAGTACTTC. This sequence joins TRBV6-1 and TRBJ2-5, with TRBD2 matching 13 bases. CDR3 length equals 16 residues. The ends lost 6 bases at V and 4 bases at J; junction bases unmatched: 8. Germline CDR1 is MNHNS and CDR2 is SASEGT.

This clone was counted at least ten times. The chain combines TRBV14 with TRBJ2-7, with D hard to call. Germline CDR1 reads SGHDN; CDR2 reads FVKESK. The CDR3 consists of 9 residues. For the CDR3, the DNA is TGTGCCAGCAGCCAACACAAGGAGGTC. As protein: CASSQHKEV.

Ten or more counts support this clone. The rearrangement joins TRBV20-1 to TRBJ2-4; either TRBD1 or TRBD2 may fit D (7 bases each). Germline CDR1 reads DFQATT; CDR2 reads SNEGSKA (reference sequence). V was shortened by 4 bases and J by 8 bases, with 18 bases between the two germline ends. The CDR3 is 14 amino acids. The DNA for the CDR3 is TGCAGTGCTACCACCACAGGGGAGGGGGACATTCAGTACTTC. This translates into CSATTTGEGDIQYF.

A word on this clone: Being one base from a much bigger clone, this may be a read error. The chain links TRBV7-3 to TRBJ1-4, with D perhaps TRBD1 (5 bases). Germline V lookup: CDR1 SGHTA, CDR2 FQGTGA. The CDR3 consists of 18 residues. The CDR3: CASSLQGRRGWGNEKPFF. CDR3 in DNA: TGTGCCAGCAGCCTTCAAGGGCGACGGGGGTGGGGTAATGAAAAACCGTTTTTT.

Turning to this clone: At one boundary the junction diverges from the germline segment, which might be a read error. This chain connects TRBV28 to TRBJ1-2, with D maybe TRBD1 (5 bases). The CDR3 runs to 13 residues. The V gene's germline CDR1 is MDHEN and CDR2 SYDVKM. The CDR3 nucleotides read TGTGCCAGCAGTGTGGAAGGGGTTAGGGGCTACAGCTTC. The encoded protein is CASSVEGVRGYSF.

This clone occurred a few times. The genes are TRBV6-1 and TRBJ1-5, with 8 nucleotides matching TRBD1. Germline CDR1 and CDR2: MNHNS and SASEGT. V dropped 4 bases and J dropped 2; count of bases not matched to a gene: 4. The CDR3 covers 15 residues. The CDR3 DNA follows: TGTGCCAGCAGTGGCGACAGGGGAGGCAATCAGCCCCAGCATTTT. Its protein is CASSGDRGGNQPQHF.

This clone was seen repeatedly, ten times or more. A much larger clone lies a single base off, so this may be a read error. Without the conserved terminal phenylalanine or tryptophan, this CDR3 likely stems from a read error. Other DNA sequences in this specimen translate into the identical CDR3. CDR3 residues: CASSLSSGQGDGYTL. The CDR3 coding sequence is TGTGCCAGCAGTTTATCGTCCGGCCAGGGGGATGGCTACACCCTC. The chain links TRBV27 to TRBJ1-2, with TRBD1 identical over 7 bases. The CDR3 runs 15 residues. Germline assignment: CDR1 MNHEY and CDR2 SMNVEV (reference sequence). The V segment lost 0 bases and the J segment 6 bases; nucleotides outside the gene matches: 7.

This clone was observed at least ten times. The V and J genes are TRBV12-3 or TRBV12-4 and TRBJ2-1; D may be TRBD1 (6 bases). V lost 5 bases and J lost 4, with 12 bases in between. The CDR3 has 14 amino acids. The DNA of the CDR3 is TGTGCCAGCAGTAACGGACAGAATTACAATGAGCAGTTCTTC. It translates to CASSNGQNYNEQFF.

The table lists this clone with many counts. The chain has TRBV7-2 and TRBJ2-3, with no clear D. This CDR3 is 16 amino acids long. Germline-derived CDR1 and CDR2 are SGHTA and FQGNSA. V lost 4 bases and J lost 7, with 21 bases in between. The chain's CDR3 is CASSYNPALISNTQYF. In DNA, the CDR3 is TGTGCCAGCAGCTACAACCCGGCCCTAATTTCCAATACGCAGTATTTT. Full variable domain (remainder filled in from reference TRBV7-2 and TRBJ2-3): GAGVSQSPSNKVTEKGKDVELRCDPISGHTALYWYRQSLGQGLEFLIYFQGNSAPDKSGLPSDRFSAERTGGSVSTLTIQRTQQEDSAVYLCASSYNPALISNTQYFGPGTRLTVL.